This T cell receptor beta chain was captured in a study of human T cells and chemical hapten exposure. Background on the study: DPC at 2% was the sensitizing agent, placed on roughly 2 cm by roughly 2 cm of upper inner arm skin. All patients underwent weekly scalp dosing with diphenylcyclopropenone for the full approximately 25-week study.

Each cDNA molecule in the library carried unique molecular identifiers. TCRdb independently ran MiXCR on the RACE reads; one entry per CDR3 protein. The profile shows 80,000 to 100,000 distinct CDR3 sequences, 10% to 14% of them singletons. With respect to this clonotype: As yet, its antigen is unknown.

The time point denotes: patch test 3, about 24 weeks after DPC sensitization. Treatment defined: therapeutic diphenylcyclopropenone sensitization with weekly scalp DPC. Looked up from germline, CDR1 is MGHRA and CDR2 is YSYEKL. The CDR3 runs to 16 residues. V lost 0 bases and J lost 0, with 10 bases in between. General study findings and limits: Significantly more large CDR3 similarity clusters arose among expanded TCRs than among controls.

This sample comprised whole blood, obtained in connection with sensitization to the hapten diphenylcyclopropenone (DPC). This receptor was identified in a woman aged 45-60 years with alopecia areata. Some clones in this sample may be carry-over from other donors' samples. The chain couples TRBV4-1 to TRBJ2-3; D might be TRBD2 (6 bases). Here the CDR3 DNA reads TGCGCCAGCAGCCAAGACGGGGGTTTAAGCACAGATACGCAGTATTTT. Amino acids: CASSQDGGLSTDTQYF.